Described below is a single T cell receptor beta chain sequence and its context. This entry comes from a study of CD8 T cells in Susac syndrome. The CDR3 contains 16 residues. Germline CDR1 SGDLS, CDR2 YYNGEE. V gave up 4 bases and J gave up 0 bases; unmatched junction bases: 4. RNA totalling roughly 0.45 to 1 ug underwent reverse transcription with random hexamers. MiXCR, run by TCRdb on the immunoSEQ multiplex PCR reads, gives a single entry per CDR3 protein. This sample carries 150,000 to 200,000 distinct CDR3 sequences, under 95% of them seen once, and the ten largest clones take roughly 0.097%. Sequencing was performed on CD4+ T cells from PBMCs. This TCR came from a human donor with multiple sclerosis. The chain uses TRBV9 and TRBJ1-1, with 12 bases fitting TRBD1. CDR3 residues: CASSPGTGGLNTEAFF. The CDR3 DNA reads TGTGCCAGCAGCCCCGGGACAGGGGGCTTGAACACTGAAGCTTTCTTT.